Below, 16 T cell receptor beta chains from the same sample are listed, as sequenced in a study of cytomegalovirus exposure and HLA in healthy donors. In the PCR, 60 Vbeta and 13 Jbeta primers were used. Sequencing used immunoSEQ multiplex PCR; TCRdb keeps in-frame clones, though not all of them. The data contain some 110,000 clones, 80% to 85% of them seen just once; the ten biggest clones take up approximately 6.9%. The sequenced sample was PBMCs. The source of these receptors is a man aged 25-45 years in good health and CMV-seropositive.

A note on this clone: One end of the junction fails to match germline, which may point to a read error. V gene TRBV5-4 combines with J gene TRBJ1-1, with TRBD1 matching 8 bases. The germline V gene encodes CDR1 SGHNT and CDR2 YYREEE (reference sequence). The CDR3 has 17 residues. This chain's CDR3 is CASSLGLAGGAYTDAFF. In DNA, the CDR3 is TGTGCCAGCAGCTTGGGATTGGCAGGGGGCGCGTATACTGACGCTTTCTTT.

The chain uses TRBV9 and TRBJ1-5; maybe TRBD1 (6 bases). CDR3 length equals 15 residues. The germline V and J ends were trimmed by 0 bases and 0 bases, with 7 bases remaining between them. Germline CDR1 reads SGDLS; CDR2 reads YYNGEE. The CDR3 bases are TGTGCCAGCAGCGTAGAGGGGGTTAGCAATCAGCCCCAGCATTTT. The encoded protein is CASSVEGVSNQPQHF.

The rearrangement joins TRBV2 to TRBJ1-1; D gene uncertain. Looked up from germline, CDR1 is SNHLY and CDR2 is FYNNEI. The CDR3 sequence is 13 residues long. Trimming removed 6 bases at V and 1 base at J, with 9 bases between. The chain's CDR3 is CASRQQPNTEAFF. The DNA for the CDR3 is TGTGCCAGCAGACAGCAGCCGAACACTGAAGCTTTCTTT.

V and J are TRBV19 and TRBJ2-7; possible D gene TRBD2, 6 bases. The CDR3 loop spans 14 amino acids. V dropped 5 bases and J dropped 4 bases, with 15 bases sitting between them. Per the germline V gene, CDR1 is LNHDA and CDR2 is SQIVND (reference sequence). CDR3: CASSPQGLNYEQYF. The CDR3 nucleotides read TGTGCCAGTAGTCCTCAGGGACTTAATTACGAGCAGTACTTC.

This sequence joins TRBV7-9 and TRBJ1-5, with a tentative D call TRBD1 (5 bases). Looked up from germline, CDR1 is SEHNR and CDR2 is FQNEAQ (reference sequence). The CDR3 covers 19 residues. The germline V and J ends were trimmed by 1 base and 2 bases, with 21 bases remaining between them. This CDR3 is CASSLVTPTVLKGNQPQHF. DNA for the CDR3: TGTGCCAGCAGCTTAGTAACCCCGACAGTCCTGAAGGGCAATCAGCCCCAGCATTTT.

The chain uses TRBV18 and TRBJ1-1, with TRBD1 as a possible D gene (6 bases). CDR3 length: 14 residues. Germline V gene sequence: CDR1 KGHSH, CDR2 LQKENI. V was clipped by 6 bases and J by 1 base, with 12 bases between them. CDR3 in amino acids: CASSFGQKNTEAFF. The CDR3 DNA reads as TGTGCCAGCTCCTTTGGACAGAAGAACACTGAAGCTTTCTTT.

The chain employs TRBV27 and TRBJ1-6; no clear D gene. The germline gives CDR1 MNHEY, CDR2 SMNVEV (reference sequence). This CDR3 has 13 residues. V was clipped by 0 bases and J by 7 bases, with 4 bases between them. CDR3 region: CASSLSGNSPLHF. The DNA of the CDR3 is TGTGCCAGCAGTTTATCCGGGAATTCACCCCTCCACTTT.

This chain connects TRBV2 to TRBJ2-2; D might be TRBD1 (5 bases). The V gene lost 7 bases and the J gene lost 7 bases, with 25 bases spanning the gap. The CDR3 is made up of 17 amino acids. In germline, CDR1 is SNHLY, CDR2 FYNNEI. This CDR3 reads CASTTSSQTEDSGELFF. The CDR3 DNA sequence: TGTGCCAGCACCACATCGTCTCAGACAGAGGATAGCGGGGAGCTGTTTTTT.

The chain uses TRBV28 and TRBJ1-2; 7 nucleotides match TRBD1. The V gene's germline CDR1 is MDHEN and CDR2 SYDVKM. With 5 bases clipped from V and 3 bases from J, the junction kept 6 bases outside the gene matches. The CDR3 spans 14 residues. The CDR3 loop is CASSLLQGDYGYTF. The CDR3 DNA is TGTGCCAGCAGTCTCCTCCAGGGGGACTATGGCTACACCTTC.

This clone was observed a single time. V usage is TRBV29-1 and J usage is TRBJ1-2; D possibly corresponds to TRBD1 (6 bases). This CDR3 comprises 11 residues. Germline V gene lookup returns CDR1 SQVTM and CDR2 ANQGSEA. The V end was cut by 8 bases, the J end by 3 bases, with 10 bases between. The CDR3 coding sequence is TGCAGCTTACAGGGCGACTATGGCTACACCTTC. This sequence encodes CSLQGDYGYTF.

The chain couples TRBV9 to TRBJ1-3; D is possibly TRBD1 (5 bases). Per the germline V gene, CDR1 is SGDLS and CDR2 is YYNGEE. The V end lost 2 bases, the J end lost 4 bases, and 16 bases lay between the germline ends. This CDR3 comprises 16 residues. The CDR3 loop reads CASSVRGDLAGNTIYF. The CDR3 nucleotides are TGTGCCAGCAGCGTTCGCGGGGACCTCGCCGGAAACACCATATATTTT. The full variable domain, with the rest looked up from reference TRBV9 and TRBJ1-3, is DSGVTQTPKHLITATGQRVTLRCSPRSGDLSVYWYQQSLDQGLQFLIQYYNGEERAKGNILERFSAQQFPDLHSELNLSSLELGDSALYFCASSVRGDLAGNTIYFGEGSWLTVV.

This clone showed up just once. The rearrangement links TRBV28 to TRBJ2-3, with D maybe TRBD1 (6 bases). V was cut by 3 bases and J by 6 bases, with 13 bases left in between. This CDR3 is built from 14 residues. Germline V lookup: CDR1 MDHEN, CDR2 SYDVKM. In nucleotides, the CDR3 is TGTGCCAGCAGTTTCGGCAGGGGATACGATACGCAGTATTTT. It specifies CASSFGRGYDTQYF.

This clone was observed a handful of times. The rearrangement uses TRBV28 and TRBJ1-2; TRBD1 matches 7 bases. V gave up 1 base and J gave up 4 bases; unmatched junction bases: 9. Germline assignment: CDR1 MDHEN and CDR2 SYDVKM. CDR3 length equals 16 residues. CDR3 DNA sequence: TGTGCCAGCAGTTTATCAGGACAGGTCCGTAGCTATGGCTACACCTTC. Amino acids: CASSLSGQVRSYGYTF.

The gene calls are TRBV23-1 and TRBJ2-5, with a possible D match to TRBD1 (6 bases). The end of the DNA aligns better with TRBJ2-7, so the J call may be wrong. TRBV23-1 belongs to the ORF category, with a function that is uncertain. The CDR3 spans 16 residues. The CDR3 protein is CASSQFRGWVSYEQYF. In DNA form, the CDR3 reads TGCGCCAGCAGTCAATTCAGGGGTTGGGTCTCCTACGAGCAGTACTTC.

The V call is TRBV5-1, the J call TRBJ2-3, with 7 bases identical to TRBD1. Looked up from germline, CDR1 is SGHRS and CDR2 is YFSETQ. V lost 4 bases, J lost 12 bases, and 8 bases stayed unmatched. The CDR3 covers 12 residues. The CDR3 reads CASSPDRVPQYF. In DNA form, the CDR3 reads TGCGCCAGCAGCCCTGACAGGGTCCCTCAGTATTTT.

V and J are TRBV6-5 and TRBJ1-4, with D uncertain. The CDR3 sequence is 12 residues long. In germline, CDR1 is MNHEY, CDR2 SVGAGI. V dropped 2 bases and J dropped 11 bases, with 9 bases sitting between them. The CDR3 region has the DNA TGTGCCAGCAGTTACGGAGGAACGAAACTGTTTTTT. This translates into CASSYGGTKLFF.